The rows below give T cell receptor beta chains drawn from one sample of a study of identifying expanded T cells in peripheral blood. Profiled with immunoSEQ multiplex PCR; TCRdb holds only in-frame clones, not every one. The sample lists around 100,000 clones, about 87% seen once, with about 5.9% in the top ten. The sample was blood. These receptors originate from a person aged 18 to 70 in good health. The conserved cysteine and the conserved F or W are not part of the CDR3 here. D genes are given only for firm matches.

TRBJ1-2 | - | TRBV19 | ASSILRDDGYT
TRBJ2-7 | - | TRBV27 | ASSPFGGYEQY
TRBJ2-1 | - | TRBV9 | ASSVVGNGLSSYNEQF
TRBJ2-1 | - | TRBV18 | ASSPWQGLNNEQF
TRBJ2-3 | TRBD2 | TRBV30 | AWSVERGVADTQY
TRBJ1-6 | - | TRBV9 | ASSGQFHNSPLH
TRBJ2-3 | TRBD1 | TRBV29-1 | SVARTGGSTDTQY
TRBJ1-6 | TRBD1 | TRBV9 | ASSPRDRGSPLH
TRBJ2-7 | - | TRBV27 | VAGNSYEQY
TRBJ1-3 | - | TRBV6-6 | ASRTGNTIY
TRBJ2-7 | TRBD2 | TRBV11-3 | ASSQRTSGSSYEQY
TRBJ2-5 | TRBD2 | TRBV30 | AWVAGSETQY
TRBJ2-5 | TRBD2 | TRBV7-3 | ASSLQGSGGVATQY
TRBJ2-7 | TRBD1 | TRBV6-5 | ASGDSFSYEQY
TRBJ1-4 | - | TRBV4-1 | ASSQESGREKLF
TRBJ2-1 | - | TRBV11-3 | ASSIGQDHYNEQF
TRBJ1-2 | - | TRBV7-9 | ASSSRDMEAGT
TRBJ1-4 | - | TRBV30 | AWSVVPYEKLF
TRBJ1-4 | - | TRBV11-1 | ASSFGQRTPRTNEKLF
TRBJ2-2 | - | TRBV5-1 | ASAMAVERTGELF
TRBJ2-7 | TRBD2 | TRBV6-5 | ASTGTSGYEQY
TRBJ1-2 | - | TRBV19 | ASSIPQTEGSYT
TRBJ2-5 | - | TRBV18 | ASSLQGSGETQY
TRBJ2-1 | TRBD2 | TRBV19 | ASNDPGTSGDRWEQF
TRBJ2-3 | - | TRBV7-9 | ASSLKGDGRTDTQY
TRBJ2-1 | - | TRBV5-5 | ASSFSMAREQF
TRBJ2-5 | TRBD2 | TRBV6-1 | ASTRSGGVQETQY
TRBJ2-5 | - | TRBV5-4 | ASSLIQETQY
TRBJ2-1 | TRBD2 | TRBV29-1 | SVGAGGPFNEQF
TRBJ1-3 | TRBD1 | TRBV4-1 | ASSQEARTGGNTIY
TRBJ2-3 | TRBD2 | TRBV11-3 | ASSLARGGPTDTQY
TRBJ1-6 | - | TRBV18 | ASSPRGGAGSPLH
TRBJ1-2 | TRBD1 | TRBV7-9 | ASSPQGAGYGYT